This T cell receptor (beta chain) emerged from a study of blood T cell repertoires in COVID-19. Study in general: Acute-phase and convalescent COVID-19 samples originated in the United States, Italy and Spain.

All recovered Cohort 3 donors got two negative PCRs, got clearance, or saw symptom resolution. The table lists this clone with a count of one. TCRdb's table, derived via immunoSEQ multiplex PCR, lists solely in-frame clones and lacks some. The table has under 200,000 clones, 82% seen once; the top ten hold 15% to 20%. This TCR was recovered from a man in his sixties who had recovered from COVID-19. The sample taken for sequencing was PBMCs or T cells enriched from blood (not recorded which).

CDR3 region: CASSPVGGQGIYEQYF. The CDR3 DNA sequence: TGTGCCAGCAGTCCTGTAGGGGGACAGGGAATCTACGAGCAGTACTTC. The chain couples TRBV28 to TRBJ2-7; 9 bases map to TRBD1. J gave up 3 bases and V 5 bases, and 11 bases lay outside the gene matches. Germline V gene sequence: CDR1 MDHEN, CDR2 SYDVKM. The CDR3 extends over 16 amino acids.